This entry describes one TCR beta chain. This sample stems from a study of T-cell reconstitution after alpha-beta-depleted transplantation in children. V was clipped by 8 bases and J by 5 bases, with 16 bases between them. Germline CDR1 and CDR2: LNHDA and SQIVND (reference sequence). The CDR3 totals 14 residues. The library targeted TCRbeta and was prepared with unique molecular identifiers. TCRdb re-called the PCR reads through MiXCR, storing one row per CDR3 protein. The table records about 610,000 distinct CDR3 sequences, 10% to 13% of them present only once. This receptor was obtained from a human donor who donated a stem cell graft to a child with acute myeloid leukemia. The sample in question was PBMCs from the stem cell graft donor, obtained from the stem cell graft. This chain joins TRBV19 and TRBJ2-1, with D possibly being TRBD2 (6 bases). Written as DNA, the CDR3 is TGTGCCAGTGAGGCCACTAGCAGAAACAATGAGCAGTTCTTC. Its protein product is CASEATSRNNEQFF.